The clone carrying this T cell receptor (beta chain) turned up a few times. The data originate from a study of regulatory T cells in long-lasting Graves disease. As for the study in general: The term persistent Graves' disease signified upward of 5 years on antithyroid drugs with positive TSH receptor antibodies.

The V gene end was trimmed by 5 bases and the J gene end by 0 bases; junction bases not matched to a gene: 12. The CDR3 length is 18 residues. Germline V gives CDR1 LGHNA, CDR2 YNFKEQ. iRepertoire HTBI primers and Arm-PCR of CDR3 regions built TCR beta libraries. In TCRdb, the multiplex PCR reads were re-called with MiXCR into one record per CDR3 protein. The sample records some 280,000 distinct CDR3 sequences, roughly 21% being singletons. Documented time point: persistent/refractory GD, antithyroid drugs over 5 years with positive TRAb. PBMC-derived RNA was used for the TCR library. This sequence originates from a female donor with Graves disease. Sequencing used peripheral blood mononuclear cells (PBMCs), obtained when the disease was refractory, from a patient treated with antithyroid drugs. This chain joins TRBV4-2 and TRBJ2-2; 7 bases agree with TRBD2. The CDR3 here is CASSAPGLAESNTGELFF. DNA of the CDR3: TGTGCCAGCAGCGCCCCTGGGCTAGCGGAATCGAACACCGGGGAGCTGTTTTTT.